The 13 T cell receptor beta chains below come from one sample, sequenced in a study of CD8+ T cells in alopecia areata. Treatment described: oral pan-JAK inhibitor, 5-10 mg twice daily. Extraction of RNA preceded its reverse transcription into cDNA, which served as the sequencing template. Assay used: immunoSEQ multiplex PCR; TCRdb lists only in-frame clones, some missing. Found here are 150,000 to 250,000 clones, 58% of them singletons; the top ten hold about 5%. The input for sequencing was CD4+ T cells sorted from blood, taken at week 24, from a patient treated with tofacitinib. These receptor sequences come from a human donor with alopecia areata.

This sequence joins TRBV9 and TRBJ2-7, with a possible D match to TRBD1 (6 bases). Trimming removed 0 bases at V and 6 bases at J, with 16 bases between. Germline V CDR1 and CDR2: SGDLS, YYNGEE. The CDR3 has 15 residues. The chain's CDR3 is CASSVGPGTPTEQYF. The CDR3 DNA follows: TGTGCCAGCAGCGTAGGCCCCGGGACACCGACCGAGCAGTACTTC.

The CDR3 reads CASIHRESVAFF. Here the CDR3 DNA reads TGTGCCAGCATCCATAGGGAGTCGGTGGCTTTCTTT. This chain links TRBV28 with TRBJ1-1, with D unresolved. The V end lost 7 bases, the J end lost 11 bases, and 17 bases lay between the germline ends. The CDR3 contains 12 residues. Germline V gives CDR1 MDHEN, CDR2 SYDVKM.

This clone has only one observation. V and J are TRBV25-1 and TRBJ2-5; D is unresolved. The V and J ends lost 4 bases and 1 base respectively, with 7 bases between them. The CDR3 totals 13 residues. In germline, CDR1 is MGHDK, CDR2 SYGVNS. The chain's CDR3 is CASSGRTQETQYF. The CDR3 DNA is TGTGCCAGCAGTGGCAGGACCCAAGAGACCCAGTACTTC.

The chain combines TRBV5-4 with TRBJ1-2; D gene ambiguous. The CDR3 has 14 residues. The germline gives CDR1 SGHNT, CDR2 YYREEE (reference sequence). The V end was cut by 0 bases, the J end by 3 bases, with 9 bases between. Written as DNA, the CDR3 is TGTGCCAGCAGCTTGGTTGGCAGCGACTATGGCTACACCTTC. Protein product: CASSLVGSDYGYTF.

The chain couples TRBV29-1 to TRBJ1-4, with D possibly matching TRBD1 (6 bases). This CDR3 region has 13 residues. Germline V gene lookup returns CDR1 SQVTM and CDR2 ANQGSEA. V was clipped by 4 bases and J by 8 bases, with 14 bases between them. CDR3 bases: TGCAGCGTTGCGGGGGCGCGACAGGAAAAACTGTTTTTT. This codes for CSVAGARQEKLFF.

There are a few counts of this clone. V usage is TRBV5-1 and J usage is TRBJ2-2; 10 nucleotides match TRBD2. There are 16 residues in the CDR3. Germline CDR1 SGHRS, CDR2 YFSETQ. With 4 bases clipped from V and 0 bases from J, the junction kept 3 bases outside the gene matches. The CDR3 DNA is TGCGCCAGCAGCCCAGGGACTAGCGCGAACACCGGGGAGCTGTTTTTT. The encoded protein is CASSPGTSANTGELFF.

This chain's CDR3 is CATRLAGGYEQYF. CDR3 in DNA: TGTGCCACGAGACTAGCAGGAGGGTACGAGCAGTACTTC. The rearrangement joins TRBV15 to TRBJ2-5; TRBD2 matches at 7 bases. The J call is uncertain, as TRBJ2-7 better fits the DNA end. The length of the CDR3 is 13 residues. Per germline, CDR1 LNHNV and CDR2 YYDKDF (reference sequence).

In this sample, this clone turned up once. Here the CDR3 reads CASSLDGPNEKLFF. CDR3 DNA sequence: TGCGCCAGCAGCTTGGACGGACCTAATGAAAAACTGTTTTTT. The rearrangement uses TRBV5-1 and TRBJ1-4, with D unclear. CDR3 length: 14 residues. V dropped 0 bases and J dropped 3 bases, with 6 bases sitting between them. Germline V gene lookup returns CDR1 SGHRS and CDR2 YFSETQ.

This clone was observed a handful of times. In DNA form, the CDR3 reads TGCGCCAGCAGCCAAGTTCTACGTCAGCCCCAGCATTTT. Its protein is CASSQVLRQPQHF. The chain recombines TRBV4-3 with TRBJ1-5; D is unresolved. CDR1 LGHNA and CDR2 YSLEER come from the germline V gene. V lost 1 base, J lost 6 bases, and 7 bases lay in between. This CDR3 has 13 residues.

This clone was counted only a few times. CDR3 amino acids: CSARDRHEQYF. Here the CDR3 DNA reads TGCAGTGCTAGGGACAGGCACGAGCAGTACTTC. The chain is built from TRBV20-1 and TRBJ2-7, with 7 bases lining up with TRBD1. Per the germline V gene, CDR1 is DFQATT and CDR2 is SNEGSKA (reference sequence). The CDR3 contains 11 residues. V lost 3 bases to trimming and J lost 5 bases; unmatched junction nucleotides: 1.

This clone appeared a few times. J is TRBJ1-3 and V is TRBV23-1; D is unclear. TRBV23-1 is annotated as an ORF whose role is uncertain. V lost 3 bases and J lost 2, with 8 bases in between. The CDR3 spans 14 residues. The CDR3 protein is CASSHTPPGNTIYF. DNA for the CDR3: TGCGCCAGCAGTCACACCCCCCCTGGAAACACCATATATTTT.

The table lists this clone with a few counts. This sequence joins TRBV5-4 and TRBJ2-3; D gene unclear. V was trimmed by 4 bases and J by 5 bases, leaving 11 bases between them. Per the germline V gene, CDR1 is SGHNT and CDR2 is YYREEE (reference sequence). The CDR3 spans 13 residues. CDR3 loop: CASSQKDGDTQYF. Written as DNA, the CDR3 is TGTGCCAGCAGCCAAAAAGATGGAGATACGCAGTATTTT.

This rearrangement joins TRBV6-5 to TRBJ2-6; a possible D gene is TRBD2 (5 bases). The CDR3 runs 15 residues. Trimming removed 7 bases from V and 3 bases from J, with 13 bases in between. Germline CDR1 reads MNHEY; CDR2 reads SVGAGI. The CDR3 bases are TGTGCCAGCACCTCTCGGGGTGGTGGGGCCAACGTCCTGACTTTC. Translation gives CASTSRGGGANVLTF.